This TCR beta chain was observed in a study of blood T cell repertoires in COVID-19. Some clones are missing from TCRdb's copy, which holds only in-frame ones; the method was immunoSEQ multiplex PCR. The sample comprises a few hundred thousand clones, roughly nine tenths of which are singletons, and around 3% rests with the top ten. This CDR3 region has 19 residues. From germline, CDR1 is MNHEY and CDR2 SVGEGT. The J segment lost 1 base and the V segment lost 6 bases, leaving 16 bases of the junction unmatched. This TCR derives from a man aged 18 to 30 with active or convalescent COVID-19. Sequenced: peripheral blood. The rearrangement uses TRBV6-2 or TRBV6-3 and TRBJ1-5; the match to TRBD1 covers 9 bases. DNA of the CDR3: TGTGCCAGCAGCCGAATCGGGACAGGGCCGGAAGAGAGCAATCAGCCCCAGCATTTT. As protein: CASSRIGTGPEESNQPQHF.